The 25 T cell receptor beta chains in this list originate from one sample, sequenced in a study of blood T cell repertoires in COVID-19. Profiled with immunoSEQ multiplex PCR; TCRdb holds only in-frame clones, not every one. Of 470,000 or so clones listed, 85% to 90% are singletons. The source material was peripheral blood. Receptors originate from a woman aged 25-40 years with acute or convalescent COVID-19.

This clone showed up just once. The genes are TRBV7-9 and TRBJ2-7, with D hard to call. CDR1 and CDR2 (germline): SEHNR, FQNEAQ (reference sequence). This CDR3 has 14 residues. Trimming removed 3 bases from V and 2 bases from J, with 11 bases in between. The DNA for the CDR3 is TGTGCCAGCAGCTTCAGTAACACCCCCTACGAGCAGTACTTC. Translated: CASSFSNTPYEQYF.

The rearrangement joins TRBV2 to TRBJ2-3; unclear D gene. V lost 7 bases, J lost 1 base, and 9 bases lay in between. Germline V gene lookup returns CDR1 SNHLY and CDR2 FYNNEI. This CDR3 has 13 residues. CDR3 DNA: TGTGCCAGCACCGACACGCGCACAGATACGCAGTATTTT. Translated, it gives CASTDTRTDTQYF.

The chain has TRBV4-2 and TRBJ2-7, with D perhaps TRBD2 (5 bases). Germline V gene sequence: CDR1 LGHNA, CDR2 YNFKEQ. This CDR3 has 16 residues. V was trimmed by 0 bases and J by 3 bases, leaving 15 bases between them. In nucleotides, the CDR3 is TGTGCCAGCAGCCAAGATTACGGCCAGCGGATCTACGAGCAGTACTTC. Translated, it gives CASSQDYGQRIYEQYF.

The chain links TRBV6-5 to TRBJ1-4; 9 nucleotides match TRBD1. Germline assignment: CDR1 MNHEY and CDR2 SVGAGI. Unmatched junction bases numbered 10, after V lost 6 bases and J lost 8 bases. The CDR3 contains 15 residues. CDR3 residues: CASRGTGPHGEKLFF. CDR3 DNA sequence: TGTGCCAGCAGGGGGACAGGGCCCCACGGCGAAAAACTGTTTTTT.

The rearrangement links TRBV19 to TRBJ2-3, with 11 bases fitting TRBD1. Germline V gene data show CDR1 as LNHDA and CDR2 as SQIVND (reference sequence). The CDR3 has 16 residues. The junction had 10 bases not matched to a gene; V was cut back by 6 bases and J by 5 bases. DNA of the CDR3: TGTGCCAGTAGCCTCAGGACAGGGGGCCGGGGAGATACGCAGTATTTT. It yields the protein CASSLRTGGRGDTQYF.

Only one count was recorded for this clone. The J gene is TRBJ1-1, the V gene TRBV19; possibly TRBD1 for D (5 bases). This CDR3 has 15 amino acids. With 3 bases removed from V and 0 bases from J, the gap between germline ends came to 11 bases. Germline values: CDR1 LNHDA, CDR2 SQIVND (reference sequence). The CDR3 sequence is CASSISIGVNTEAFF. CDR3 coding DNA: TGTGCCAGTAGTATTTCAATAGGGGTGAACACTGAAGCTTTCTTT.

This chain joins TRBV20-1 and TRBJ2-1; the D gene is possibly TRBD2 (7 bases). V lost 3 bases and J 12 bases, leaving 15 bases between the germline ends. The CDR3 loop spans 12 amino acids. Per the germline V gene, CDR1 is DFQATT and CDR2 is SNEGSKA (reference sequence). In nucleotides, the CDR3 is TGCAGTGCTAGTCCGGGGGGCCCGGGGCAGTTCTTC. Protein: CSASPGGPGQFF.

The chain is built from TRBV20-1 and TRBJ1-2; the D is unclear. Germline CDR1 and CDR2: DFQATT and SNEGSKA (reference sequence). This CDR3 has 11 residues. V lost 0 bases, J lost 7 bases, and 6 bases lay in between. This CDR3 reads CSARDTPGYTF. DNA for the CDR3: TGCAGTGCTAGAGATACACCTGGCTACACCTTC.

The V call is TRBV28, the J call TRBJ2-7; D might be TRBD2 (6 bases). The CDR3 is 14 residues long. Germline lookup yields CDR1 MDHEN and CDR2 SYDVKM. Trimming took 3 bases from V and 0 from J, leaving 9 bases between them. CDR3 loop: CASSFAGSSYEQYF. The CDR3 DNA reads TGTGCCAGCAGTTTCGCGGGGAGCTCCTACGAGCAGTACTTC.

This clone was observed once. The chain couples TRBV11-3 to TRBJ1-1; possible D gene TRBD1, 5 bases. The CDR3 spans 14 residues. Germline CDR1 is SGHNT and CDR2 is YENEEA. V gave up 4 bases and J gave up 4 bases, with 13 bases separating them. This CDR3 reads CASSSGAGATEAFF. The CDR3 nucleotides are TGTGCCAGCAGCTCTGGGGCAGGCGCCACTGAAGCTTTCTTT.

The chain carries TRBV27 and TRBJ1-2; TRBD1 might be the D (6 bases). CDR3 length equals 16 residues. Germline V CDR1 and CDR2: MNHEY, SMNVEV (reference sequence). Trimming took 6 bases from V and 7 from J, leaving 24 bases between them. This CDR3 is CASSDAPISGAAGYTF. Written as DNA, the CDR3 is TGTGCCAGCAGCGATGCACCGATTTCAGGGGCTGCTGGCTACACCTTC.

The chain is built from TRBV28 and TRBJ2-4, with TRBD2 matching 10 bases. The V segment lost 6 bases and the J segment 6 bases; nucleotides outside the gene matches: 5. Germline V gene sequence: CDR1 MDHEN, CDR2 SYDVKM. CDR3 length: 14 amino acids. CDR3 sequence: CASSVSGGVNIQYF. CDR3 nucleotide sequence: TGTGCCAGCAGCGTGAGCGGGGGGGTAAACATTCAGTACTTC. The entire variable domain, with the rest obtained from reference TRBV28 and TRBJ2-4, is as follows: DVKVTQSSRYLVKRTGEKVFLECVQDMDHENMFWYRQDPGLGLRLIYFSYDVKMKEKGDIPEGYSVSREKKERFSLILESASTNQTSMYLCASSVSGGVNIQYFGAGTRLSVL.

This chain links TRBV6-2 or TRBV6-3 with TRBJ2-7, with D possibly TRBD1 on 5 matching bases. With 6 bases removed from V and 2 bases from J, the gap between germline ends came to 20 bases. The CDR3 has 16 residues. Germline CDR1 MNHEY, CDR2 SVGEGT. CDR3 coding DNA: TGTGCCAGCAGCCCTCCCCGACAGTCAGGAACCTACGAGCAGTACTTC. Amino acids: CASSPPRQSGTYEQYF.

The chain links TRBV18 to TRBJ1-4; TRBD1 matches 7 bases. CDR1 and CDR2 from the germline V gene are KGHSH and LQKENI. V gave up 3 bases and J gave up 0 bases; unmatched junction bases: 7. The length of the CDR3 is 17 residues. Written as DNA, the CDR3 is TGTGCCAGCTCACCCGACAGGGAAGAAGCAACTAATGAAAAACTGTTTTTT. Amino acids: CASSPDREEATNEKLFF.

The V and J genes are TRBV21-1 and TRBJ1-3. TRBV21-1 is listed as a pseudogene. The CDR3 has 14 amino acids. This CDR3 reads CASINKLSGNTIYF. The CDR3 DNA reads TGTGCCAGCATCAACAAACTCTCTGGAAACACCATATATTTT.

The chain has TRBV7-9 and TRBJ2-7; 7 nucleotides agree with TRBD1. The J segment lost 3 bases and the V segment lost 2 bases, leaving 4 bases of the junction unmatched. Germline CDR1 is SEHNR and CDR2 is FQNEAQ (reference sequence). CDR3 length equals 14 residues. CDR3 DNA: TGTGCCAGCAGCTTAACAGGGGAAGGCTACGAGCAGTACTTC. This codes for CASSLTGEGYEQYF.

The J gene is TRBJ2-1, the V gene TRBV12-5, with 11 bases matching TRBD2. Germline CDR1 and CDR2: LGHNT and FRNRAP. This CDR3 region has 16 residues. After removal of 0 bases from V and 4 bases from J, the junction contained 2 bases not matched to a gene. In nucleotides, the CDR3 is TGTGCTAGTGGTTTGGTTAGCGGGGGGGCTTACAATGAGCAGTTCTTC. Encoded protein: CASGLVSGGAYNEQFF.

CDR3 DNA sequence: TGTGCCAGCTCACCAGGGGCAAACACCGGGGAGCTGTTTTTT. Its translation: CASSPGANTGELFF. The rearrangement links TRBV18 to TRBJ2-2, with D perhaps matching TRBD1 (5 bases). Trimming removed 2 bases at V and 2 bases at J, with 6 bases between. The CDR3 length is 14 residues. Per the germline V gene, CDR1 is KGHSH and CDR2 is LQKENI.

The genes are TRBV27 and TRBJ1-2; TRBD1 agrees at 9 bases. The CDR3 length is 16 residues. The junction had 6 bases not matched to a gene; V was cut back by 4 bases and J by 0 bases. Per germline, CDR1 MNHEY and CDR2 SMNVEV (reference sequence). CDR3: CASSSGTGKSNYGYTF. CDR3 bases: TGTGCCAGCAGTTCCGGGACAGGGAAATCTAACTATGGCTACACCTTC.

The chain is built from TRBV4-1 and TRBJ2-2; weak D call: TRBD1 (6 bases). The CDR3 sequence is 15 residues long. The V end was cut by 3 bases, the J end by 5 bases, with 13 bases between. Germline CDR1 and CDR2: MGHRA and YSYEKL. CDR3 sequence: CASSHRQDRTGELFF. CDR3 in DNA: TGCGCCAGCAGCCATCGACAGGATCGGACCGGGGAGCTGTTTTTT.

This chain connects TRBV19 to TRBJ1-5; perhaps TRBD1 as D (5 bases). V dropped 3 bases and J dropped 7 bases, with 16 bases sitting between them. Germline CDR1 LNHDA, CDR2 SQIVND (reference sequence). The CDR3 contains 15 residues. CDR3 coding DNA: TGTGCCAGTAGTATCGGGACCAGGAGGGTACAGCCCCAGCATTTT. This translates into CASSIGTRRVQPQHF. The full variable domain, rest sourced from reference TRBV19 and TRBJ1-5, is DGGITQSPKYLFRKEGQNVTLSCEQNLNHDAMYWYRQDPGQGLRLIYYSQIVNDFQKGDIAEGYSVSREKKESFPLTVTSAQKNPTAFYLCASSIGTRRVQPQHFGDGTRLSIL.

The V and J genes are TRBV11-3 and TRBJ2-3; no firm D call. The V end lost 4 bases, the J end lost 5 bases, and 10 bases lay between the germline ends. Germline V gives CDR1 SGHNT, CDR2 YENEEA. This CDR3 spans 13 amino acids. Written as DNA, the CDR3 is TGTGCCAGCAGCTCGAACGTCGGAGATACGCAGTATTTT. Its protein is CASSSNVGDTQYF.

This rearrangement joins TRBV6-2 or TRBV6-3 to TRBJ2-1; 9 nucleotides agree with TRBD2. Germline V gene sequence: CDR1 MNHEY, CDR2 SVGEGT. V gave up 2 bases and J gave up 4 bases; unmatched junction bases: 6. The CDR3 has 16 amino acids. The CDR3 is CASSYDHSGGYNEQFF. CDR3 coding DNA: TGTGCCAGCAGTTACGACCACAGCGGGGGGTACAATGAGCAGTTCTTC.

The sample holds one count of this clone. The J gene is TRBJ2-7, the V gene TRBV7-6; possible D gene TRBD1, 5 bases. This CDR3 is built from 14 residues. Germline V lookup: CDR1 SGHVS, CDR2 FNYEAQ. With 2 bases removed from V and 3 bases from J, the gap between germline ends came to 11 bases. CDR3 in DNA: TGTGCCAGCAGCTTAACAGGAAACGACTACGAGCAGTACTTC. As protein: CASSLTGNDYEQYF. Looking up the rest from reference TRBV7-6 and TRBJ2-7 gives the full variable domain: GAGVSQSPRYKVTKRGQDVALRCDPISGHVSLYWYRQALGQGPEFLTYFNYEAQQDKSGLPNDRFSAERPEGSISTLTIQRTEQRDSAMYRCASSLTGNDYEQYFGPGTRLTVT.

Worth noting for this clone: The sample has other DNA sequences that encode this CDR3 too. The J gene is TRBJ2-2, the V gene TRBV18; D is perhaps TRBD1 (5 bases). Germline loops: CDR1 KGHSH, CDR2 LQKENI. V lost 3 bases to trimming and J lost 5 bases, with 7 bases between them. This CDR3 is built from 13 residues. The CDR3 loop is CASSPQGTGELFF. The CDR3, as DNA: TGTGCCAGCTCACCCCAGGGAACCGGGGAGCTGTTTTTT.